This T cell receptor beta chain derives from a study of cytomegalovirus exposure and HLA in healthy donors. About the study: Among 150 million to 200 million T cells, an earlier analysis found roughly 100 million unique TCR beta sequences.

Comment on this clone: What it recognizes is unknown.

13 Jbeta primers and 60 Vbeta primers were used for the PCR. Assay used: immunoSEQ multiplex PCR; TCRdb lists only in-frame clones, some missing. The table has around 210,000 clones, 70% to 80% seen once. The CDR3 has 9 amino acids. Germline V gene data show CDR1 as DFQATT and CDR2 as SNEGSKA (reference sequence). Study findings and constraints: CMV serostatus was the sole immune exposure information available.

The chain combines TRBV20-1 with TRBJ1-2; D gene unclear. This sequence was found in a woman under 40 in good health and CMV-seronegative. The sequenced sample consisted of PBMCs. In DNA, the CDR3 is TGCCTAGCTCCGGGTGGCTACACCTTC. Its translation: CLAPGGYTF.